A single TCR beta chain is shown here with its context. The data stem from a study of OX40 agonist ivuxolimab in advanced cancers. Study-level information: Participants, 75% to 90% male, averaged approximately 56 years of age, ranging from roughly 23 to 80.

Only in-frame clones appear in the TCRdb table, and some are missing; sequencing was by immunoSEQ multiplex PCR. Here the sample spans 73,000 or so clones, around four fifths being singletons. The receptor was derived from an adult with an advanced solid tumor such as melanoma, head and neck, liver or kidney cancer. Here the sequenced sample was CD4+ or CD8+ T cells sorted from blood, taken in a trial of the OX40 agonist ivuxolimab.

The DNA for the CDR3 is TGTGCCAGCAGCTTTCCCCCCTTAGGGCAAGAGACCCAGTACTTC. Amino acid sequence: CASSFPPLGQETQYF. The gene calls are TRBV5-4 and TRBJ2-5; D not resolved. V was shortened by 2 bases and J by 2 bases, with 13 bases between the two germline ends. The germline V gene has CDR1 SGHNT and CDR2 YYREEE (reference sequence). The CDR3 length is 15 residues.